The 28 T cell receptor beta chains given below trace back to one sample, sequenced in a study of CD8+ T cells in alopecia areata. Sequencing templates came from extracted RNA that was reverse transcribed into cDNA. TCRdb's table, derived via immunoSEQ multiplex PCR, lists solely in-frame clones and lacks some. Here the sample spans 80,000 to 95,000 clones, around 44% being singletons. Treatment specified: oral pan-JAK inhibitor, 5-10 mg twice daily. This specimen was CD8+ T cells sorted from blood, taken at week 24, from a patient treated with tofacitinib. The receptors derive from a human donor with alopecia areata.

This chain uses TRBV7-9 with TRBJ2-1; D is possibly TRBD2 (6 bases). The length of the CDR3 is 15 residues. Germline-derived CDR1 and CDR2 are SEHNR and FQNEAQ (reference sequence). Trimming took 5 bases from V and 0 from J, leaving 11 bases between them. CDR3: CASSPGTPSYNEQFF. The CDR3 nucleotides are TGTGCCAGCAGCCCGGGGACTCCCTCCTACAATGAGCAGTTCTTC.

This chain connects TRBV12-5 to TRBJ1-2, with D perhaps TRBD1 (6 bases). Germline V gene lookup returns CDR1 LGHNT and CDR2 FRNRAP. The V and J ends lost 3 bases and 8 bases respectively, with 19 bases between them. CDR3 length equals 15 residues. The CDR3 loop reads CASGFEGEVPEGYTF. Written as DNA, the CDR3 is TGTGCTAGTGGTTTTGAGGGGGAAGTCCCGGAAGGCTACACCTTC.

Worth noting for this clone: A much larger clone sits a single nucleotide away, making a read error possible. The chain employs TRBV5-4 and TRBJ2-2; D is ambiguous. Trimming took 5 bases from V and 5 from J, leaving 4 bases between them. From germline, CDR1 is SGHNT and CDR2 YYREEE (reference sequence). The CDR3 loop spans 11 amino acids. The CDR3 bases are TGTGCCAGCAGGGGAACCGGGGAGCTGTTTTTT. Translation gives CASRGTGELFF.

The V and J genes are TRBV29-1 and TRBJ2-7, with 8 bases that match TRBD1. V was clipped by 4 bases and J by 6 bases; unmatched bases: 2. In germline, CDR1 is SQVTM, CDR2 ANQGSEA. The CDR3 extends over 11 amino acids. This CDR3 reads CSVGQGPEQYF. CDR3 sequence (DNA): TGCAGCGTTGGACAGGGGCCCGAGCAGTACTTC.

This chain uses TRBV27 with TRBJ2-6; D is unresolved. Trimming stripped 0 bases from V and 0 bases from J, with 6 bases between. This CDR3 spans 16 amino acids. CDR1 is MNHEY, CDR2 SMNVEV, per germline (reference sequence). Here the CDR3 reads CASSLSSYSGANVLTF. The CDR3 DNA reads TGTGCCAGCAGTTTATCATCGTACTCTGGGGCCAACGTCCTGACTTTC.

The chain joins TRBV5-1 to TRBJ2-7, with 7 bases lining up with TRBD2. Germline loops: CDR1 SGHRS, CDR2 YFSETQ. The CDR3 totals 14 residues. The V gene end was trimmed by 0 bases and the J gene end by 2 bases; junction bases not matched to a gene: 2. Here the CDR3 reads CASSLGAGAYEQYF. The CDR3 DNA reads as TGCGCCAGCAGCTTGGGGGCGGGAGCCTACGAGCAGTACTTC. The full variable domain, in which reference TRBV5-1 and TRBJ2-7 provide the parts outside the CDR3, is KAGVTQTPRYLIKTRGQQVTLSCSPISGHRSVSWYQQTPGQGLQFLFEYFSETQRNKGNFPGRFSGRQFSNSRSEMNVSTLELGDSALYLCASSLGAGAYEQYFGPGTRLTVT.

This clone was observed a few times. The chain uses TRBV27 and TRBJ2-7, with 10 bases identical to TRBD1. The CDR3 length is 14 residues. Trimming removed 5 bases from V and 2 bases from J; junction bases left unmatched: 3. Germline CDR1 reads MNHEY; CDR2 reads SMNVEV (reference sequence). The CDR3 nucleotides are TGTGCCAGCAGTCCGGGACAGGGGCCCTACGAGCAGTACTTC. This codes for CASSPGQGPYEQYF.

This clone was counted a few times. The chain uses TRBV27 and TRBJ1-2; no reliable D call. Between the trimmed V and J ends, which lost 5 bases and 1 base, there was a span of 11 bases. CDR1 is MNHEY, CDR2 SMNVEV, per germline (reference sequence). The CDR3 has 14 amino acids. The CDR3 DNA reads as TGTGCCAGCAGTGGGTTTCGGGGTAACTATGGCTACACCTTC. Residues: CASSGFRGNYGYTF.

This clone came up a few times. The chain employs TRBV29-1 and TRBJ2-2; TRBD2 matches at 10 bases. Germline V gene data show CDR1 as SQVTM and CDR2 as ANQGSEA. This CDR3 spans 15 amino acids. V lost 5 bases, J lost 2 bases, and 5 bases stayed unmatched. CDR3 sequence (DNA): TGCAGCGTTATTCGACTAGCGGGCAACACCGGGGAGCTGTTTTTT. This gives the protein CSVIRLAGNTGELFF.

This clone has a count of ten or more. The rearrangement joins TRBV29-1 to TRBJ1-2, with 9 positions matching TRBD1. With 0 bases clipped from V and 4 bases from J, the junction kept 3 bases outside the gene matches. This CDR3 is 14 amino acids long. CDR1 SQVTM and CDR2 ANQGSEA come from the germline V gene. The CDR3 region is CSVEEGDRAYGYTF. The CDR3 DNA is TGCAGCGTTGAAGAGGGGGACAGGGCCTATGGCTACACCTTC.

A single count supports this clone. The genes are TRBV2 and TRBJ2-7; D is unresolved. This CDR3 comprises 15 residues. Per germline, CDR1 SNHLY and CDR2 FYNNEI. V was trimmed by 2 bases and J by 0 bases, leaving 11 bases between them. The DNA for the CDR3 is TGTGCCAGCAGTGAATCAAGACCTTCCTCCTACGAGCAGTACTTC. Residues: CASSESRPSSYEQYF.

This clone was seen only a few times. V and J are TRBV29-1 and TRBJ2-1; tentative D call: TRBD1 (5 bases). The CDR3 totals 15 residues. Trimming removed 0 bases at V and 2 bases at J, with 11 bases between. Germline V gives CDR1 SQVTM, CDR2 ANQGSEA. The chain's CDR3 is CSVEDPQGTYNEQFF. CDR3 bases: TGCAGCGTTGAAGATCCCCAGGGTACCTACAATGAGCAGTTCTTC.

The chain employs TRBV29-1 and TRBJ2-7, with TRBD1 matching over 7 bases. The junction had 2 bases not matched to a gene; V was cut back by 6 bases and J by 0 bases. The germline V gene encodes CDR1 SQVTM and CDR2 ANQGSEA. This CDR3 is 12 amino acids long. The CDR3 loop reads CSVTGYSYEQYF. The CDR3 nucleotides read TGCAGCGTGACAGGGTACTCCTACGAGCAGTACTTC.

This chain links TRBV27 with TRBJ1-2; possibly TRBD1 for D (5 bases). Germline V gene data show CDR1 as MNHEY and CDR2 as SMNVEV (reference sequence). The CDR3 runs to 14 residues. Trimming took 0 bases from V and 6 from J, leaving 11 bases between them. The CDR3 region has the DNA TGTGCCAGCAGTTTATCCGCCCGGGGGAATGGCTACACCTTC. It encodes CASSLSARGNGYTF.

V is TRBV30 and J is TRBJ1-1, with 11 bases lining up with TRBD1. Losses at the gene ends were 3 bases for V and 0 bases for J; bases not matched to a gene: 0. The CDR3 has 14 amino acids. Germline V gives CDR1 GTSNPN, CDR2 SVGIG (reference sequence). CDR3 residues: CAWRDRGLNTEAFF. In DNA form, the CDR3 reads TGTGCCTGGAGGGACAGGGGGCTGAACACTGAAGCTTTCTTT.

J is TRBJ2-5 and V is TRBV11-2; TRBD2 aligns across 11 bases. Germline values: CDR1 SGHAT, CDR2 FQNNGV. Trimming at V came to 3 bases and at J to 5 bases, leaving 8 bases not matched to a gene. The CDR3 is 16 residues long. The CDR3 nucleotides are TGTGCCAGCAGCTTGGAACTAGCGGGAGTGTGGGAGACCCAGTACTTC. This gives the protein CASSLELAGVWETQYF.

This clone appeared a few times. Different DNA sequences within this sample yield the same CDR3. This sequence joins TRBV19 and TRBJ1-1; TRBD1 matches 8 bases. V trimming: 3 bases; J trimming: 1 base; junction bases outside the gene matches: 1. This CDR3 is built from 14 residues. Germline V CDR1 and CDR2: LNHDA, SQIVND (reference sequence). CDR3 bases: TGTGCCAGTAGTATTGGGACAGGGAACACTGAAGCTTTCTTT. Translating gives CASSIGTGNTEAFF.

This clone was seen repeatedly, ten times or more. This chain links TRBV6-4 with TRBJ2-1; D is ambiguous. There are 11 residues in the CDR3. V was shortened by 5 bases and J by 10 bases, with 9 bases between the two germline ends. Germline CDR1 reads MRHNA; CDR2 reads SNTAGT. The DNA for the CDR3 is TGTGCCAGCAGTTCGGGTGGGGAGCAGTTCTTC. This translates into CASSSGGEQFF.

A few counts support this clone. The chain links TRBV27 to TRBJ2-5; D is perhaps TRBD1 or TRBD2 (6 bases each). The ends were cut back, 1 base at V and 1 base at J, with 16 bases in the middle. From germline, CDR1 is MNHEY and CDR2 SMNVEV (reference sequence). The CDR3 loop spans 17 amino acids. The CDR3 loop is CASSLYLGGGRQETQYF. CDR3 in DNA: TGTGCCAGCAGTTTATACCTCGGAGGGGGTCGCCAAGAGACCCAGTACTTC.

On this clone itself: This sample includes further DNA sequences coding for the same CDR3. The J gene is TRBJ2-1, the V gene TRBV27, with 8 bases identical to TRBD2. Trimming removed 5 bases from V and 0 bases from J; junction bases left unmatched: 3. This CDR3 is 15 amino acids long. The germline gives CDR1 MNHEY, CDR2 SMNVEV (reference sequence). Here the CDR3 reads CASSLGTSSYNEQFF. DNA of the CDR3: TGTGCCAGCAGTCTCGGGACTAGCTCCTACAATGAGCAGTTCTTC.

The chain joins TRBV5-1 to TRBJ1-2; 8 nucleotides match TRBD1. V shed 2 bases and J 8 bases; nucleotides not matched to a gene: 5. This CDR3 region has 13 residues. The germline V gene has CDR1 SGHRS and CDR2 YFSETQ. CDR3 in DNA: TGCGCCAGCAGCTTCGGGACAGGCCACGGCTACACCTTC. This translates into CASSFGTGHGYTF.

V and J are TRBV11-2 and TRBJ2-2; D ambiguous. CDR3 length: 13 amino acids. V lost 3 bases to trimming and J lost 5 bases, with 7 bases between them. Germline lookup yields CDR1 SGHAT and CDR2 FQNNGV. CDR3 amino acids: CASSFIGTGELFF. The CDR3 bases are TGTGCCAGCAGCTTTATCGGGACCGGGGAGCTGTTTTTT.

This clone was seen only a few times. This specimen includes other DNA sequences encoding the same CDR3. The chain combines TRBV27 with TRBJ2-1; tentative D call: TRBD2 (6 bases). Germline-derived CDR1 and CDR2 are MNHEY and SMNVEV (reference sequence). CDR3 length: 13 residues. V lost 2 bases to trimming and J lost 9 bases, with 11 bases between them. CDR3 in amino acids: CASSLGGLAEQFF. CDR3 nucleotide sequence: TGTGCCAGCAGTTTAGGGGGGTTGGCTGAGCAGTTCTTC.

This CDR3 reads CASSLGLANTGELFF. CDR3 coding DNA: TGTGCCAGCAGTCTAGGACTAGCGAACACCGGGGAGCTGTTTTTT. The chain recombines TRBV25-1 with TRBJ2-2; 7 positions match TRBD2. The germline V gene has CDR1 MGHDK and CDR2 SYGVNS. V was clipped by 5 bases and J by 0 bases; unmatched bases: 3. The CDR3 has 15 amino acids.

V and J are TRBV29-1 and TRBJ1-2; D remains ambiguous. The V end was cut by 6 bases, the J end by 7 bases, with 15 bases between. CDR3 length: 12 amino acids. The V gene's germline CDR1 is SQVTM and CDR2 ANQGSEA. This chain's CDR3 is CSVPLRTGGYTF. In nucleotides, the CDR3 is TGCAGCGTACCCCTTAGGACGGGTGGCTACACCTTC.

The sample holds a few counts of this clone. The chain is built from TRBV4-1 and TRBJ1-1; no definite D call. The ends were cut back, 1 base at V and 6 bases at J, with 12 bases in the middle. Germline CDR1 reads MGHRA; CDR2 reads YSYEKL. The CDR3 runs to 14 residues. CDR3 sequence (DNA): TGCGCCAGCAGCCAAGTAGACCCCGTGTCTGAAGCTTTCTTT. It translates to CASSQVDPVSEAFF.

In nucleotides, the CDR3 is TGTGCCAGCAGCGCCAGGGTTGCAGAGACCCAGTACTTC. Translated: CASSARVAETQYF. The chain recombines TRBV11-3 with TRBJ2-5; a possible D gene is TRBD1 (5 bases). Germline V gene data show CDR1 as SGHNT and CDR2 as YENEEA. V was trimmed by 5 bases and J by 4 bases, leaving 11 bases between them. This CDR3 comprises 13 residues. Full variable domain (missing parts from reference TRBV11-3 and TRBJ2-5): EAGVVQSPRYKIIEKKQPVAFWCNPISGHNTLYWYLQNLGQGPELLIRYENEEAVDDSQLPKDRFSAERLKGVDSTLKIQPAELGDSAVYLCASSARVAETQYFGPGTRLLVL.

The chain couples TRBV7-2 to TRBJ2-7; 10 nucleotides line up with TRBD1. This CDR3 spans 15 amino acids. Trimming cost V 7 bases and J 2 bases; bases outside gene matches: 8. Germline CDR1 reads SGHTA; CDR2 reads FQGNSA. The CDR3 region has the DNA TGTGCCAGCACCCCCCCGGGACAGGGGACCTACGAGCAGTACTTC. Translating it yields CASTPPGQGTYEQYF.